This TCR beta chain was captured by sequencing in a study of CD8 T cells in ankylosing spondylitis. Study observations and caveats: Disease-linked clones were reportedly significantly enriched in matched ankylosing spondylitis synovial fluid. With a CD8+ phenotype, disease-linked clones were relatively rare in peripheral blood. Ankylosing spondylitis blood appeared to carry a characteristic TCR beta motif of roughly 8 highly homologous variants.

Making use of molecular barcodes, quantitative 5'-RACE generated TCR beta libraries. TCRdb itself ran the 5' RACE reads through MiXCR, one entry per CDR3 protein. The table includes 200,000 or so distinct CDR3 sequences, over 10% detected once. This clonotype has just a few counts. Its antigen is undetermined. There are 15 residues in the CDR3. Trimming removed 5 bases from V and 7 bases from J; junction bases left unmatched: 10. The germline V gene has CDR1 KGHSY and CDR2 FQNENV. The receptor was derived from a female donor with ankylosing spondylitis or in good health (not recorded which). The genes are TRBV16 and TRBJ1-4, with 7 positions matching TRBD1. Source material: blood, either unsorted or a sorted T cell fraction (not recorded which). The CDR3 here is CASSNRGGSGEKLFF. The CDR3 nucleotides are TGTGCCAGCAGCAACAGGGGCGGGTCGGGTGAAAAACTGTTTTTT.